This T cell receptor (beta chain) comes out of a study of cytotoxic CD8 clonotypes in ibrutinib-treated CLL. The CDR3 runs 17 residues. V dropped 3 bases and J dropped 8; count of bases not matched to a gene: 9. Germline CDR1 is SGHTA and CDR2 is FQGNSA. This table comes from immunoSEQ multiplex PCR, and its TCRdb copy is limited to in-frame clones, with some not included. The top ten clones hold around 2.1% of a sample with under 200,000 clones, about 80% of them seen once. The clonotype comes from a human donor with chronic lymphocytic leukemia. The rearrangement joins TRBV7-2 to TRBJ2-1, with 14 bases aligning to TRBD2. The sequences come from PBMCs, collected after 12 months of ibrutinib treatment. The CDR3 coding sequence is TGTGCCAGCAGCTTCTCGACTAGCGGGGGGGCTAGGTATGAGCAGTTCTTC. Amino acid sequence: CASSFSTSGGARYEQFF.